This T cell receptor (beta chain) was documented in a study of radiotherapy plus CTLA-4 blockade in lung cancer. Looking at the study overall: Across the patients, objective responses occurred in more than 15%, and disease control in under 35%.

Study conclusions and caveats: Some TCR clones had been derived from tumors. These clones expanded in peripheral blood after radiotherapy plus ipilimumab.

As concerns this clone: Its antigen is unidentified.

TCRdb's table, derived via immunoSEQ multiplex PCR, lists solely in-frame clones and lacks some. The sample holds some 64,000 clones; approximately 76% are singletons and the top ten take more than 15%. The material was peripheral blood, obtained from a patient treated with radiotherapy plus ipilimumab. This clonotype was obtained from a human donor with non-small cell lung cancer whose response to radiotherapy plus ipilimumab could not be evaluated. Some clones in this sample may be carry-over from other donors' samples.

The CDR3: CASSLGQGAYEQYF. The CDR3, as DNA: TGTGCCAGCAGCCTTGGACAGGGCGCCTACGAGCAGTACTTC. The chain is built from TRBV9 and TRBJ2-7; 8 bases map to TRBD1. CDR1 and CDR2 (germline): SGDLS, YYNGEE. The CDR3 is 14 amino acids. V lost 4 bases, J lost 2 bases, and 5 bases stayed unmatched.